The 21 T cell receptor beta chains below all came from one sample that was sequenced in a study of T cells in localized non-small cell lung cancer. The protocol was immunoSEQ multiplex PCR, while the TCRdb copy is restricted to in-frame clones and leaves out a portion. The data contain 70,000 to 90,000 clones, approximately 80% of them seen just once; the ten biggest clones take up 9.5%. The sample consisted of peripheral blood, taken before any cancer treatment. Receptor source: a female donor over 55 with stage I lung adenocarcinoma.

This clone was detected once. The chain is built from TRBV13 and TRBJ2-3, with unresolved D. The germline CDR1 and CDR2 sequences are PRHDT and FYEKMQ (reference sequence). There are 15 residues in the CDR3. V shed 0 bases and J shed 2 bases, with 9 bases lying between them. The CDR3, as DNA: TGTGCCAGCAGCTTAGGACTCGCCAACACAGATACGCAGTATTTT. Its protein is CASSLGLANTDTQYF.

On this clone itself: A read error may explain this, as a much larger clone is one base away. The CDR3 sequence is CASSASYEQYF. CDR3 DNA sequence: TGTGCCAGCAGCGCCTCCTACGAGCAGTACTTC. V gene TRBV7-2 combines with J gene TRBJ2-7, with D unresolved. CDR1 and CDR2 from the germline V gene are SGHTA and FQGNSA. The CDR3 has 11 residues. V lost 5 bases, J lost 0 bases, and 2 bases lay in between.

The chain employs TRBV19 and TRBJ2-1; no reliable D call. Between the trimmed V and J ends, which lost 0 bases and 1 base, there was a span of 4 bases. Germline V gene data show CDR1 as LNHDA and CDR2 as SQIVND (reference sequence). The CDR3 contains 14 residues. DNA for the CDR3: TGTGCCAGTAGTATAGATTTTTCCTACAATGAGCAGTTCTTC. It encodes CASSIDFSYNEQFF. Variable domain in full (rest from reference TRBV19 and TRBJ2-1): DGGITQSPKYLFRKEGQNVTLSCEQNLNHDAMYWYRQDPGQGLRLIYYSQIVNDFQKGDIAEGYSVSREKKESFPLTVTSAQKNPTAFYLCASSIDFSYNEQFFGPGTRLTVL.

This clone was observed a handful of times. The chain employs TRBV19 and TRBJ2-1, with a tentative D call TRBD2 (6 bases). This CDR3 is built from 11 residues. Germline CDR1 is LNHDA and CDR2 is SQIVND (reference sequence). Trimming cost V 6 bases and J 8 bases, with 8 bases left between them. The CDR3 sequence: CASRSGYEQFF. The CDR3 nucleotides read TGTGCCAGTAGAAGCGGGTATGAGCAGTTCTTC.

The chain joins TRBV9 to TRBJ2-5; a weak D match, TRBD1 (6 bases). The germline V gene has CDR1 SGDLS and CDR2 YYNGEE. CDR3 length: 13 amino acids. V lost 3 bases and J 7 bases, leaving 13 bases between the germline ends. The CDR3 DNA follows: TGTGCCAGCAGCGGACAGGACACCGGGACCCAGTACTTC. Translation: CASSGQDTGTQYF.

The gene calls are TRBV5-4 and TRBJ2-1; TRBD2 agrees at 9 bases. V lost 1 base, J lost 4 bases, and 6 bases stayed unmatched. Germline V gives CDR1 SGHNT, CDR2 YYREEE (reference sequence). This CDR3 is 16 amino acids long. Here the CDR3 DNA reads TGTGCCAGCAGCTTGCTAGTTAGCGGGGGTTACAATGAGCAGTTCTTC. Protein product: CASSLLVSGGYNEQFF.

The CDR3 nucleotides read TGCGCCAGCAGCCAGGGACAGTTATTCTCACCCCTCCACTTT. Protein product: CASSQGQLFSPLHF. The V and J genes are TRBV4-3 and TRBJ1-6; TRBD1 aligns across 7 bases. The CDR3 runs 14 residues. Looked up from germline, CDR1 is LGHNA and CDR2 is YSLEER. V was clipped by 3 bases and J by 10 bases; unmatched bases: 6.

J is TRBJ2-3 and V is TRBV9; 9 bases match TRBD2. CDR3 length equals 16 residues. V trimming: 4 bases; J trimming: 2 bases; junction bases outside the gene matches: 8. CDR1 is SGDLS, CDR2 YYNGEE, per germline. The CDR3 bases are TGTGCCAGCAGCAAAAAAGCGGGAGGACACACAGATACGCAGTATTTT. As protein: CASSKKAGGHTDTQYF.

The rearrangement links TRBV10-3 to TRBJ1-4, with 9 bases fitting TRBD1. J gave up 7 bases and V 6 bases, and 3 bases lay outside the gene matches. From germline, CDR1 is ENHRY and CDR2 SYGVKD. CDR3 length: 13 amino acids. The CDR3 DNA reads TGTGCCATCAGCTCGGGACAGGGTGAAAAACTGTTTTTT. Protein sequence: CAISSGQGEKLFF.

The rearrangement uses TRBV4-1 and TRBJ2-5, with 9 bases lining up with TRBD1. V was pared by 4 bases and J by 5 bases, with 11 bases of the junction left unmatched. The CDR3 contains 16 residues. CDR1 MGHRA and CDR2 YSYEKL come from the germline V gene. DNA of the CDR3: TGCGCCAGCAGCCTCGCGACAGGGGGTGTCGATGAGACCCAGTACTTC. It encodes CASSLATGGVDETQYF.

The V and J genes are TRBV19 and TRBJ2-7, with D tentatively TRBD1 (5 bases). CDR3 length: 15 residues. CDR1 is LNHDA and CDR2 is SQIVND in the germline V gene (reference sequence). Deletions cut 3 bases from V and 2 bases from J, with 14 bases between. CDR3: CASSISSQGPYEQYF. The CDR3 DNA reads TGTGCCAGTAGTATTAGTTCGCAGGGTCCCTACGAGCAGTACTTC.

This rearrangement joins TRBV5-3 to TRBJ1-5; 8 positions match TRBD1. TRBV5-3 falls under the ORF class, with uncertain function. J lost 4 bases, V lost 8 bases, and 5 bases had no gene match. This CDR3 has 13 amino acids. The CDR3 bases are TGTGCCAGGGAACAGGGGGAAAATCAGCCCCAGCATTTT. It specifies CAREQGENQPQHF.

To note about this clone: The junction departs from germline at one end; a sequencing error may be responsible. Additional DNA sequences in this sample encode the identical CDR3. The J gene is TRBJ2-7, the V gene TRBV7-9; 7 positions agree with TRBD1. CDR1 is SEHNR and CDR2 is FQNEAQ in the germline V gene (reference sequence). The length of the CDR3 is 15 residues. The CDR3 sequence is CASSSTLGQASEQYF. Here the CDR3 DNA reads TGTGCCAGTAGCTCGACCCTAGGACAGGCATCCGAGCAGTACTTC.

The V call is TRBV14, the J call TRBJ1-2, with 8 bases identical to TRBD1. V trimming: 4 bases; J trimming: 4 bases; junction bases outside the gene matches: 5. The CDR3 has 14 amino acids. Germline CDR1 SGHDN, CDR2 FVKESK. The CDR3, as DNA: TGTGCCAGCAGCCGCGGACAGGGACTCTATGGCTACACCTTC. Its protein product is CASSRGQGLYGYTF. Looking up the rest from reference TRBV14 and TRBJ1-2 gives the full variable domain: EAGVTQFPSHSVIEKGQTVTLRCDPISGHDNLYWYRRVMGKEIKFLLHFVKESKQDESGMPNNRFLAERTGGTYSTLKVQPAELEDSGVYFCASSRGQGLYGYTFGSGTRLTVV.

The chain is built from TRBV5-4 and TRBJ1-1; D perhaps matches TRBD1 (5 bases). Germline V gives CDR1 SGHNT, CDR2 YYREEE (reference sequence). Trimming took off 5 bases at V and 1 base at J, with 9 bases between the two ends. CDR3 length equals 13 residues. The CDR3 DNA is TGTGCCAGCAGTCCTACAGGGAACACTGAAGCTTTCTTT. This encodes CASSPTGNTEAFF.

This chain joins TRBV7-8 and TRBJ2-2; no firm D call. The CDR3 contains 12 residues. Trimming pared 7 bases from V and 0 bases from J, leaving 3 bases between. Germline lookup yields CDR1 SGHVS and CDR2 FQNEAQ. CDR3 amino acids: CASNANTGELFF. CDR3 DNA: TGTGCCAGCAACGCGAACACCGGGGAGCTGTTTTTT.

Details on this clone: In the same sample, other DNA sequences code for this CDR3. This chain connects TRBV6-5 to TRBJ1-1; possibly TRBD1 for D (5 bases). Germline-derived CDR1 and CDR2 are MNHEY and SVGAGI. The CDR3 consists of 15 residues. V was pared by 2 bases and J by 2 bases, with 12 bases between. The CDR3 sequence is CASSYGSGLNTEAFF. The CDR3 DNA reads TGTGCCAGCAGTTACGGGTCAGGGCTTAACACTGAAGCTTTCTTT.

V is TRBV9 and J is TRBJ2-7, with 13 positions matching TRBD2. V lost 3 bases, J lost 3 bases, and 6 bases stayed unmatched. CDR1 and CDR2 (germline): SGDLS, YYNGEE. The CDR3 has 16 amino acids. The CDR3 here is CASSEGGLAGIYEQYF. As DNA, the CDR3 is TGTGCCAGCAGCGAGGGGGGACTAGCGGGGATCTACGAGCAGTACTTC.

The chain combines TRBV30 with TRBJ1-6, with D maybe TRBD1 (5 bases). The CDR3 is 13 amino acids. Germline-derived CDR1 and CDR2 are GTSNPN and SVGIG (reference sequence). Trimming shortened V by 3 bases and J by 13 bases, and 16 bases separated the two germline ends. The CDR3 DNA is TGTGCCTGGAGAGCAGGGTTCGGTGTGCCCCTCCACTTT. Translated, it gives CAWRAGFGVPLHF.

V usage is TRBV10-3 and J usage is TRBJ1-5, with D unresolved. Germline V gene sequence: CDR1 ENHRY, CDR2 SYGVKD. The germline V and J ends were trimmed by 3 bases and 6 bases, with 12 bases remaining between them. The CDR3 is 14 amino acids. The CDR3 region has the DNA TGTGCCATCAGTGATTCCCAAGGTAGTCAGCCCCAGCATTTT. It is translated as CAISDSQGSQPQHF.

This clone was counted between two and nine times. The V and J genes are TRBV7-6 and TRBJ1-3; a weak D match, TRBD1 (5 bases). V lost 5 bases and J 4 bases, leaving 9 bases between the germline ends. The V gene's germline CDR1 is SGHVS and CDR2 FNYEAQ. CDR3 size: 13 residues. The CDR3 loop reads CASSLRDGNTIYF. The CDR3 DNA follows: TGTGCCAGCAGCCTACGGGACGGAAACACCATATATTTT.